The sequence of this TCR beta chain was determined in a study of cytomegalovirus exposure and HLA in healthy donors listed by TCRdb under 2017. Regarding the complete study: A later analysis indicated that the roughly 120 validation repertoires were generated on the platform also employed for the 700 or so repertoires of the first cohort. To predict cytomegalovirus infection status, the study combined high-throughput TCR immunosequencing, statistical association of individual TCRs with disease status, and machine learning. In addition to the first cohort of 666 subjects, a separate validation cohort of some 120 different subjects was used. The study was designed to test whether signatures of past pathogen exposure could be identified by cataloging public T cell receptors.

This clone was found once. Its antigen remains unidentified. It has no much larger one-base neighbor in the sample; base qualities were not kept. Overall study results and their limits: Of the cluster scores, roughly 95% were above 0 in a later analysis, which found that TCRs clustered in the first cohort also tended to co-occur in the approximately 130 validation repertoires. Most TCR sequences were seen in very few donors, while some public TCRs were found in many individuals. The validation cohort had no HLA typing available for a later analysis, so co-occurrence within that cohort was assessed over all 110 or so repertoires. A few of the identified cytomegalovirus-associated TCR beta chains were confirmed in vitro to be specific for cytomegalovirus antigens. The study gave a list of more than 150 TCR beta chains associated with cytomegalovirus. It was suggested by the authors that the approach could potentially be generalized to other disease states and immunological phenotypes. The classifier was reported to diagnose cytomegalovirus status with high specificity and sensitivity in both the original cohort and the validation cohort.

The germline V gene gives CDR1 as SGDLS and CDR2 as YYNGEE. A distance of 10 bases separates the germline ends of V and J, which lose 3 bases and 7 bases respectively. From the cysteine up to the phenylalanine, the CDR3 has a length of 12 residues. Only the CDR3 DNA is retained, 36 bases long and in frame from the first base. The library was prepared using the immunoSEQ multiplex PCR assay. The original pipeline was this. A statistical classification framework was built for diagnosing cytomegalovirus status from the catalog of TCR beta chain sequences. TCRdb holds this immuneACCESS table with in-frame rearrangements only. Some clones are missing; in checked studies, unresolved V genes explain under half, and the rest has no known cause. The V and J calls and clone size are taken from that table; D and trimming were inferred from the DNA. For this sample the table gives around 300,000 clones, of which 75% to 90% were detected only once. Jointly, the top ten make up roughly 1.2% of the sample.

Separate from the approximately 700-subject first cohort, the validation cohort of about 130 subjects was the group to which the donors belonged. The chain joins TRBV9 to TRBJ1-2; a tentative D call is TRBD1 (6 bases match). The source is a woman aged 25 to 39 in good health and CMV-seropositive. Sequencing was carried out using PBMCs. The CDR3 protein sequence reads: CASSAGESGYTF. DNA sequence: TGTGCCAGCAGCGCAGGGGAGTCTGGCTACACCTTC.